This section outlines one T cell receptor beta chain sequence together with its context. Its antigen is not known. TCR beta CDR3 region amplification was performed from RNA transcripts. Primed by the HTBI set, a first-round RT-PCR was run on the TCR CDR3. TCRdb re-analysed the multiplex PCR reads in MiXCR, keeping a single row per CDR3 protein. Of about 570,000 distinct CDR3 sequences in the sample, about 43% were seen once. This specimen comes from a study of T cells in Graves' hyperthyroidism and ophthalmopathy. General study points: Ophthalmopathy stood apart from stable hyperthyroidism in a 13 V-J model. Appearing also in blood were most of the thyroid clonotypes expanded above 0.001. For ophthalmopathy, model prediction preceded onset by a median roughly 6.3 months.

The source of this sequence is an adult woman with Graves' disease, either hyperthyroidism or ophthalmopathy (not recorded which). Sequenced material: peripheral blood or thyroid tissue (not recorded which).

The CDR3 reads CATSDSPGQGRNTIYF. The CDR3 nucleotides read TGTGCCACCAGTGATTCGCCGGGACAGGGACGAAACACCATATATTTT. The gene calls are TRBV24-1 and TRBJ1-3; 9 bases agree with TRBD1. The V and J ends lost 2 bases and 5 bases, in that order; junction bases with no gene match: 6. The CDR3 loop spans 16 amino acids. The germline gives CDR1 KGHDR, CDR2 SFDVKD.